The 26 T cell receptor beta chains presented below share a single source sample, sequenced in a study of T cells after yellow fever vaccination (dated by TCRdb to 2018 to 2020). The treatment or condition label, as the study defines it: live attenuated yellow fever vaccine strain. Libraries were built with 5' RACE. The sequencing machine was an Illumina NovaSeq 6000. Clones were called with MiXCR by TCRdb after fastp trimmed the public reads at Q25, and only in-frame beta chains were retained. Identical CDR3 protein sequences are pooled into one entry, listed with their most common genes and DNA. The sample includes a few hundred thousand distinct CDR3 sequences, with approximately 3.9% observed a single time. The ten largest make up approximately 24% of the sample. The source was PBMCs, collected 5 days after the yellow fever booster vaccination. These receptor sequences come from a man between 18 and 29 years old who received the YFV17D yellow fever vaccine.

This clonotype was picked up many times. V usage is TRBV12-3 or TRBV12-4 and J usage is TRBJ2-1; D gene uncertain. The CDR3 is 15 residues long. V was cut by 3 bases and J by 2 bases, with 11 bases left in between. CDR3: CASSFPNPTYNEQFF. DNA for the CDR3: TGTGCCAGCAGTTTCCCCAACCCAACCTACAATGAGCAGTTCTTC.

This clonotype was observed many times. Written as DNA, the CDR3 is TGCAGCGTTACACCCACAGGGATCAACGAGCAGTACTTC. This sequence encodes CSVTPTGINEQYF. The genes are TRBV29-1 and TRBJ2-7, with a possible D match to TRBD1 (6 bases). Germline CDR1 and CDR2: SQVTM and ANQGSEA. Trimming cost V 5 bases and J 5 bases, with 16 bases left between them. The length of the CDR3 is 13 residues.

This clonotype appeared many times. The V gene is TRBV4-3, the J gene TRBJ2-3, with 9 bases that match TRBD2. The trim removed 2 bases at V and 6 bases at J, leaving 6 bases unmatched. The length of the CDR3 is 15 residues. Germline V gives CDR1 LGHNA, CDR2 YSLEER. DNA of the CDR3: TGCGCCAGCAGCCAACAAGCGGGGGGTTCGGATACGCAGTATTTT. This codes for CASSQQAGGSDTQYF.

V is TRBV11-2 and J is TRBJ2-5; possible D gene TRBD1, 7 bases. The CDR3 sequence is 14 residues long. In germline, CDR1 is SGHAT, CDR2 FQNNGV. V was cut by 3 bases and J by 6 bases, with 14 bases left in between. The CDR3 region has the DNA TGTGCCAGCAGCTTGGTCAGGGGGGAACAGACCCAGTACTTC. Translated: CASSLVRGEQTQYF.

This clonotype was counted a few times. V gene TRBV20-1 combines with J gene TRBJ1-5; D is possibly TRBD1 (5 bases). The CDR3 is made up of 13 amino acids. Per the germline V gene, CDR1 is DFQATT and CDR2 is SNEGSKA (reference sequence). Trimming shortened V by 5 bases and J by 4 bases, and 12 bases separated the two germline ends. CDR3 loop: CSALRDQNQPQHF. For the CDR3, the DNA is TGCAGTGCTCTCCGGGACCAGAATCAGCCCCAGCATTTT.

The chain combines TRBV27 with TRBJ2-1; no definite D call. The CDR3 contains 12 residues. CDR1 and CDR2 from the germline V gene are MNHEY and SMNVEV (reference sequence). Trimming stripped 8 bases from V and 3 bases from J, with 8 bases between. The CDR3 is CASRRSYNEQFF. The CDR3, as DNA: TGTGCCAGCCGGCGTAGCTACAATGAGCAGTTCTTC.

The rearrangement joins TRBV11-2 to TRBJ2-7; TRBD1 aligns across 7 bases. The CDR3 is made up of 15 amino acids. V was clipped by 5 bases and J by 0 bases; unmatched bases: 7. CDR1 and CDR2 (germline): SGHAT, FQNNGV. The chain's CDR3 is CASSPGQISSYEQYV. CDR3 bases: TGTGCCAGCAGCCCGGGACAGATCAGCTCCTACGAGCAGTACGTC.

This clonotype was found a few times. The chain employs TRBV19 and TRBJ1-4, with D hard to call. Germline V lookup: CDR1 LNHDA, CDR2 SQIVND (reference sequence). This CDR3 has 15 amino acids. V was cut by 3 bases and J by 8 bases, with 16 bases left in between. CDR3 protein: CASSIFDRHSEKLFF. The CDR3 DNA follows: TGTGCCAGTAGTATCTTCGACCGCCATTCGGAAAAACTGTTTTTT.

Ten or more counts support this clonotype. The chain is built from TRBV20-1 and TRBJ1-5, with a tentative D call TRBD1 (6 bases). The ends were cut back, 2 bases at V and 2 bases at J, with 10 bases in the middle. Per the germline V gene, CDR1 is DFQATT and CDR2 is SNEGSKA (reference sequence). The CDR3 sequence is 14 residues long. The CDR3 DNA is TGCAGTGCTAGAACCCCAGGGGGCAATCAGCCCCAGCATTTT. Its translation: CSARTPGGNQPQHF.

The chain uses TRBV10-3 and TRBJ1-5; no definite D call. Trimming removed 3 bases at V and 7 bases at J, with 13 bases between. The CDR3 spans 14 residues. The germline CDR1 and CDR2 sequences are ENHRY and SYGVKD. DNA of the CDR3: TGTGCCATCAGTGATAAGGCTGGCTACCAGCCCCAGCATTTT. Translating gives CAISDKAGYQPQHF.

The chain employs TRBV9 and TRBJ1-1, with unresolved D. The germline V and J ends were trimmed by 3 bases and 8 bases, with 11 bases remaining between them. Germline V gene lookup returns CDR1 SGDLS and CDR2 YYNGEE. The CDR3 loop spans 12 amino acids. The CDR3 here is CASSGRASEAFF. CDR3 sequence (DNA): TGTGCCAGCAGCGGAAGGGCCTCGGAAGCTTTCTTT.

This clonotype was recorded many times. The chain carries TRBV7-3 and TRBJ2-3; 11 nucleotides align to TRBD2. The CDR3 contains 16 residues. Germline V gene lookup returns CDR1 SGHTA and CDR2 FQGTGA. V dropped 5 bases and J dropped 3; count of bases not matched to a gene: 7. This CDR3 is CASSPLAGGNTDTQYF. In DNA form, the CDR3 reads TGTGCCAGCAGCCCCCTAGCGGGGGGTAATACAGATACGCAGTATTTT. The variable domain in full, completed from reference TRBV7-3 and TRBJ2-3, reads GAGVSQTPSNKVTEKGKYVELRCDPISGHTALYWYRQSLGQGPEFLIYFQGTGAADDSGLPNDRFFAVRPEGSVSTLKIQRTERGDSAVYLCASSPLAGGNTDTQYFGPGTRLTVL.

Ten or more counts support this clonotype. CDR3 in amino acids: CASSSSGAKTQYF. CDR3 DNA sequence: TGTGCCAGCAGCTCAAGCGGGGCGAAGACCCAGTACTTC. The V call is TRBV7-6, the J call TRBJ2-5, with 7 bases that match TRBD2. The length of the CDR3 is 13 residues. The germline gives CDR1 SGHVS, CDR2 FNYEAQ. Trimming cost V 4 bases and J 6 bases; bases outside gene matches: 5.

This clonotype has a count of ten or more. The chain joins TRBV12-3 or TRBV12-4 to TRBJ2-7; 9 nucleotides align to TRBD1. This CDR3 is 13 amino acids long. V was clipped by 8 bases and J by 3 bases; unmatched bases: 5. DNA of the CDR3: TGTGCCAGCTGTGAGGGACAGGGCTACGAGCAGTACTTC. It encodes CASCEGQGYEQYF.

This clonotype was detected ten times or more. The V call is TRBV4-2, the J call TRBJ1-2; the match to TRBD1 covers 8 bases. Germline values: CDR1 LGHNA, CDR2 YNFKEQ. J lost 3 bases, V lost 0 bases, and 3 bases had no gene match. This CDR3 contains 15 residues. In DNA, the CDR3 is TGTGCCAGCAGCCAAGATGCGGACAGGGACTATGGCTACACCTTC. This codes for CASSQDADRDYGYTF.

The gene calls are TRBV12-3 or TRBV12-4 and TRBJ2-5; D gene ambiguous. The V gene lost 5 bases and the J gene lost 5 bases, with 15 bases spanning the gap. The CDR3 is made up of 14 amino acids. The DNA for the CDR3 is TGTGCCAGCAGTCTCGGTCATGGTATGGAGACCCAGTACTTC. Its protein is CASSLGHGMETQYF.

This clonotype showed up many times. The chain carries TRBV7-2 and TRBJ2-7; 9 nucleotides align to TRBD1. Germline V lookup: CDR1 SGHTA, CDR2 FQGNSA. With 5 bases clipped from V and 6 bases from J, the junction kept 11 bases outside the gene matches. This CDR3 is 15 amino acids long. The CDR3 bases are TGTGCCAGCAGCCTCGAGTCCGGGACAGGGACCGAGCAGTACTTC. This gives the protein CASSLESGTGTEQYF.

The rearrangement uses TRBV11-2 and TRBJ1-4, with D possibly TRBD1 on 5 matching bases. From germline, CDR1 is SGHAT and CDR2 FQNNGV. Trimming removed 1 base at V and 6 bases at J, with 12 bases between. This CDR3 is 15 amino acids long. The CDR3 protein is CASSLVGGVDEKLFF. In nucleotides, the CDR3 is TGTGCCAGCAGCTTAGTAGGAGGGGTAGATGAAAAACTGTTTTTT.

V usage is TRBV2 and J usage is TRBJ1-1; D remains ambiguous. Germline V lookup: CDR1 SNHLY, CDR2 FYNNEI. CDR3 length equals 11 residues. Trimming removed 6 bases from V and 5 bases from J, with 7 bases in between. In DNA form, the CDR3 reads TGTGCCAGCAGGAGACGGACTGAAGCTTTCTTT. Protein: CASRRRTEAFF.

In this sample, this clonotype turned up a few times. The chain links TRBV6-2 or TRBV6-3 to TRBJ1-6, with no clear D. The CDR3 is 13 residues long. In germline, CDR1 is MNHEY, CDR2 SVGEGT. Trimming stripped 7 bases from V and 7 bases from J, with 11 bases between. CDR3 in amino acids: CASKINGNSPLHF. The DNA of the CDR3 is TGTGCCAGCAAGATTAATGGGAATTCACCCCTCCACTTT.

This clonotype was seen at least ten times. The DNA for the CDR3 is TGCGCCAGCAGCTTCGCAGGCCGCTCCTACGAGCAGTACGTC. Translation gives CASSFAGRSYEQYV. The chain links TRBV7-3 to TRBJ2-7; unclear D gene. CDR1 SGHTA and CDR2 FQGTGA come from the germline V gene. CDR3 length: 14 amino acids.

This clonotype was observed a few times. The chain employs TRBV6-5 and TRBJ2-1; TRBD1 matches 7 bases. CDR1 is MNHEY, CDR2 SVGAGI, per germline. CDR3 length equals 13 residues. With V trimmed by 5 bases and J by 7 bases, 5 bases remained unmatched. CDR3 in amino acids: CASSRQGMNEQFF. The CDR3 region has the DNA TGTGCCAGCAGTCGACAGGGTATGAATGAGCAGTTCTTC.

This clonotype was seen repeatedly, ten times or more. The genes are TRBV28 and TRBJ1-5; TRBD1 matches 7 bases. This CDR3 has 14 amino acids. The V segment lost 4 bases and the J segment 4 bases; nucleotides outside the gene matches: 4. Germline CDR1 and CDR2: MDHEN and SYDVKM. CDR3 DNA sequence: TGTGCCAGCAGTTCCCAGGGGGGAAATCAGCCCCAGCATTTT. It translates to CASSSQGGNQPQHF.

Many counts were recorded for this clonotype. The chain employs TRBV5-1 and TRBJ1-2, with 7 positions matching TRBD1. V lost 4 bases and J lost 2; bases outside the gene matches: 5. In germline, CDR1 is SGHRS, CDR2 YFSETQ. The CDR3 length is 14 residues. CDR3 amino acids: CASSRSTGNYGYTF. The DNA of the CDR3 is TGCGCCAGCAGCAGGTCGACAGGGAACTATGGCTACACCTTC.

At least ten counts were recorded for this clonotype. This chain links TRBV4-3 with TRBJ1-1, with D uncertain. Trimming removed 4 bases at V and 4 bases at J, with 19 bases between. Germline V gene sequence: CDR1 LGHNA, CDR2 YSLEER. The CDR3 is 16 amino acids. CDR3 sequence (DNA): TGCGCCAGCAGCCCAAAAGTCGCGGGCGTGGGCACTGAAGCTTTCTTT. This codes for CASSPKVAGVGTEAFF.

This clonotype appeared a few times. The chain carries TRBV18 and TRBJ1-3; D is uncertain. The V gene lost 5 bases and the J gene lost 0 bases, with 8 bases spanning the gap. The length of the CDR3 is 14 residues. CDR1 and CDR2 from the germline V gene are KGHSH and LQKENI. The CDR3 protein is CASSLRDSGNTIYF. As DNA, the CDR3 is TGTGCCAGCTCATTACGCGACTCTGGAAACACCATATATTTT. Using reference TRBV18 and TRBJ1-3 for the parts outside the CDR3, the full variable domain is NAGVMQNPRHLVRRRGQEARLRCSPMKGHSHVYWYRQLPEEGLKFMVYLQKENIIDESGMPKERFSAEFPKEGPSILRIQQVVRGDSAAYFCASSLRDSGNTIYFGEGSWLTVV.